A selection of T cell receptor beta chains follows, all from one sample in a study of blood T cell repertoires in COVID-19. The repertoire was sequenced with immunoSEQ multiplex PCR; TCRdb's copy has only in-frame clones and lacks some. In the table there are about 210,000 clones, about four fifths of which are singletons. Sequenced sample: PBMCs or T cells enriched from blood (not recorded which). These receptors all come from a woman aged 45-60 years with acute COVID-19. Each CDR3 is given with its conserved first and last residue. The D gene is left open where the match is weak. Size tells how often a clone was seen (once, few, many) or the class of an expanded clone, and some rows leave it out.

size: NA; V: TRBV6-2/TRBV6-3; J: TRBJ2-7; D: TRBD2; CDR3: CASSYAGTSGGVDEQYF; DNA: TGTGCCAGCAGTTACGCCGGGACTAGCGGGGGGGTGGACGAGCAGTACTTC
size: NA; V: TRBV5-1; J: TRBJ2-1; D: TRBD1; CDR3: CASSVGQSSSYNEQFF; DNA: TGCGCCAGCAGCGTGGGACAGTCGAGCTCCTACAATGAGCAGTTCTTC
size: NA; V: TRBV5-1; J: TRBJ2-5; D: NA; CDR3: CASTAGDLVETQYF; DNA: TGCGCCAGCACCGCCGGGGATCTAGTAGAGACCCAGTACTTC
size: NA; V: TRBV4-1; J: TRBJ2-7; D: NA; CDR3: CASSHPVQGRSSYEQYF; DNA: TGCGCCAGCAGCCATCCTGTCCAGGGCCGGAGCTCCTACGAGCAGTACTTC
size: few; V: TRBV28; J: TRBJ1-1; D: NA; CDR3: CASSFWVRGGMGLSPEAFF; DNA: TGTGCCAGCAGTTTCTGGGTGCGGGGAGGAATGGGGCTTTCTCCTGAAGCTTTCTTT
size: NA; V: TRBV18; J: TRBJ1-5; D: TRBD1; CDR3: CASSPPRQGGNQPQHF; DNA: TGTGCCAGCTCACCCCCCCGACAGGGCGGCAATCAGCCCCAGCATTTT
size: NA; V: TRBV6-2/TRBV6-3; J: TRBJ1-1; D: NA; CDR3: CASSDSPGLTEAFF; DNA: TGTGCCAGCAGTGACAGCCCGGGACTAACTGAAGCTTTCTTT
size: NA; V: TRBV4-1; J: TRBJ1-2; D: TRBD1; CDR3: CASSQGDRTYYGYTF; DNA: TGCGCCAGCAGCCAAGGGGACAGGACCTACTATGGCTACACCTTC
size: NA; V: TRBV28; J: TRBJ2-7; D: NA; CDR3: CASNPHTSYEQYF; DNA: TGTGCCAGCAATCCTCACACCTCCTACGAGCAGTACTTC
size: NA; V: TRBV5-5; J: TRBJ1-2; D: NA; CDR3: CASSPELYGYTF; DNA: TGTGCCAGCAGCCCCGAGCTCTATGGCTACACCTTC
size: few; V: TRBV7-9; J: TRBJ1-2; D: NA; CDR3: CASSSDTYYGYTF; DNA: TGTGCCAGCAGCTCCGACACCTACTATGGCTACACCTTC
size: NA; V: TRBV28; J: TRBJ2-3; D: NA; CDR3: CASRLEDTQYF; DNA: TGTGCCAGCAGACTAGAAGATACGCAGTATTTT
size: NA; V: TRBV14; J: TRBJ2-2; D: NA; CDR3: CASRLGEAGELFF; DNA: TGTGCCAGCAGACTGGGTGAGGCCGGGGAGCTGTTTTTT
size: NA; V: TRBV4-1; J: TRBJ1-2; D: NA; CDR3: CASSQAGNRVEGYTF; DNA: TGCGCCAGCAGCCAAGCCGGCAACAGGGTCGAAGGCTACACCTTC
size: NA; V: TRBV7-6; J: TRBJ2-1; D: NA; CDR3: CASSPQAVPYNEQFF; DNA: TGTGCCAGCAGCCCCCAAGCGGTCCCCTACAATGAGCAGTTCTTC
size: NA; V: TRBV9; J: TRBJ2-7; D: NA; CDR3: CASSAHPGGPYEQYF; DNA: TGTGCCAGCAGCGCCCACCCCGGGGGACCCTACGAGCAGTACTTC
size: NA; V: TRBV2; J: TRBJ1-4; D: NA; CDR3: CASNPRVVSEKLFF; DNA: TGTGCCAGCAATCCCAGGGTTGTGAGTGAAAAACTGTTTTTT
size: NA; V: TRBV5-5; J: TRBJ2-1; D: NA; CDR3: CASSLVASSYNEQFF; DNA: TGTGCCAGCAGCTTGGTAGCTAGCTCCTACAATGAGCAGTTCTTC
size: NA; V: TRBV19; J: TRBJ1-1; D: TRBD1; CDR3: CASRAGQVLTEAFF; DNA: TGTGCCAGTCGTGCGGGACAGGTCTTAACTGAAGCTTTCTTT
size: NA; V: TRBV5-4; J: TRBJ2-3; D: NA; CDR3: CASSPPPSHTDTQYF; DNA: TGTGCCAGCAGCCCCCCCCCGAGCCACACAGATACGCAGTATTTT
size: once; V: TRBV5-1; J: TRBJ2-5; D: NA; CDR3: CASSSDPSDSTFSQYF; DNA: TGCGCCAGCAGCTCCGATCCGTCTGACAGCACGTTTTCTCAGTACTTC
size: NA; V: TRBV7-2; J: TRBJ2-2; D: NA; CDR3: CASSLTPRAGELFF; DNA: TGTGCCAGCAGCTTAACTCCCAGGGCCGGGGAGCTGTTTTTT
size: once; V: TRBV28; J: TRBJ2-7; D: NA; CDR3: CASSLPAGFEQYF; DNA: TGTGCCAGCAGTTTGCCGGCCGGGTTCGAGCAGTACTTC
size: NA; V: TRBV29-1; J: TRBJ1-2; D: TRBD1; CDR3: CSVPPDRANYGYTF; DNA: TGCAGCGTACCCCCTGACAGGGCAAACTATGGCTACACCTTC
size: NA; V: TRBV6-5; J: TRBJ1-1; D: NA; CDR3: CASRYQGGGHTEAFF; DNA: TGTGCCAGCAGATATCAAGGCGGGGGACACACTGAAGCTTTCTTT
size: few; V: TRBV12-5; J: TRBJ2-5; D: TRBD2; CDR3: CASGLGRGALQETQYF; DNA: TGTGCTAGTGGTTTGGGGCGGGGGGCCCTCCAAGAGACCCAGTACTTC
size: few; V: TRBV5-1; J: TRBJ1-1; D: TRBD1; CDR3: CASSLTGGMNTEAFF; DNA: TGCGCCAGCAGCTTGACAGGGGGCATGAACACTGAAGCTTTCTTT
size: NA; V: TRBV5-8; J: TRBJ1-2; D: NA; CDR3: CASSPQGIIFGYTF; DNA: TGTGCCAGCAGCCCCCAGGGGATCATATTTGGCTACACCTTC
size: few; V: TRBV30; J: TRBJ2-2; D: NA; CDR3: CAWSSVGELFF; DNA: TGTGCCTGGAGTTCCGTCGGGGAGCTGTTTTTT
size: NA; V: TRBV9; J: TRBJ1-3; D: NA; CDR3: CASSVSGTGNTIYF; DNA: TGTGCCAGCAGCGTCTCAGGTACTGGAAACACCATATATTTT
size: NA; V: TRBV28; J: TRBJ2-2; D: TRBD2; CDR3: CASSLTSGRRAGELFF; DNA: TGTGCCAGCAGCCTTACTAGCGGGAGGAGGGCCGGGGAGCTGTTTTTT
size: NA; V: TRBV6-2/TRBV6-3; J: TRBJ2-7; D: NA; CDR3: CASSYARITGTEQYF; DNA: TGTGCCAGCAGTTACGCACGGATCACAGGGACCGAGCAGTACTTC
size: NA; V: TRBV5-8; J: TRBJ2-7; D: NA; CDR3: CASSRGGQYF; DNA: TGTGCCAGCAGCAGGGGCGGGCAGTACTTC
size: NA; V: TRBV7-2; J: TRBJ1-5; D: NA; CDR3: CASSLVAGFGNQPQHF; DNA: TGTGCCAGCAGCTTAGTAGCTGGGTTTGGCAATCAGCCCCAGCATTTT
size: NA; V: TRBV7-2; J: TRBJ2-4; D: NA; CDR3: CASSLGALQQGYF; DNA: TGTGCCAGCAGCTTAGGAGCGCTACAACAGGGGTACTTC
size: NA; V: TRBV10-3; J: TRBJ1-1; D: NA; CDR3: CAITPGTFEEAFF; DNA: TGTGCCATCACCCCCGGGACATTTGAGGAAGCTTTCTTT
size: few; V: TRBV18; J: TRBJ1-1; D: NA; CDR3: CASSEGGNTEAFF; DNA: TGTGCCAGCTCCGAGGGCGGGAACACTGAAGCTTTCTTT
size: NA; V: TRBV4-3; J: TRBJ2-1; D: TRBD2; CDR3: CASSPLWAGDVSSYNEQFF; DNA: TGCGCCAGCAGCCCACTATGGGCGGGGGACGTTAGCTCCTACAATGAGCAGTTCTTC
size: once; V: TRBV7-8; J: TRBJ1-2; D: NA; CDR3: CASSQDFRGVTF; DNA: TGTGCCAGCAGCCAAGACTTCCGTGGTGTTACCTTC
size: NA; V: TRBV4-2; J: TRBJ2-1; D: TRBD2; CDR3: CASSQVVAGGPTEQFF; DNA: TGTGCCAGCAGCCAAGTGGTGGCGGGAGGGCCTACTGAGCAGTTCTTC
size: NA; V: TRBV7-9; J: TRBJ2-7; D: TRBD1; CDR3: CASSLEPGQGPYEQYF; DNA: TGTGCCAGCAGCTTGGAACCGGGACAGGGACCTTACGAGCAGTACTTC
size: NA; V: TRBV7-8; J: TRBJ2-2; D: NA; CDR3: CASTTSGGAPGELFF; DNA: TGTGCCAGCACCACGTCTGGGGGGGCACCTGGGGAGCTGTTTTTT
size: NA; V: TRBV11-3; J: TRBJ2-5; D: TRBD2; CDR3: CASSPFRGGETQYF; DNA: TGTGCCAGCAGCCCCTTTCGGGGGGGAGAGACCCAGTACTTC
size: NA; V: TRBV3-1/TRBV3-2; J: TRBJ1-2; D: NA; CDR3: CASSQVIGATYGYTF; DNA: TGTGCCAGCAGCCAAGTAATTGGGGCGACGTATGGCTACACCTTC
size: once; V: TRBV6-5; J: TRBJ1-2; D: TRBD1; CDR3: CASSYRPGTGNYGYTF; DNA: TGTGCCAGCAGTTATCGCCCTGGGACAGGCAACTATGGCTACACCTTC
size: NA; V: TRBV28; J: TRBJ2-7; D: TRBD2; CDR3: CASSMFGTSTYEQYF; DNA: TGTGCCAGCAGTATGTTCGGGACTAGCACCTACGAGCAGTACTTC
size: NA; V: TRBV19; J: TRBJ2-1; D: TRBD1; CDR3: CASSPGQGISNEQFF; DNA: TGTGCCAGTAGTCCCGGACAGGGAATATCCAATGAGCAGTTCTTC
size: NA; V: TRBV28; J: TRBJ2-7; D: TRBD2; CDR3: CASSPELAGGEQYF; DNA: TGTGCCAGCAGTCCGGAACTAGCGGGGGGTGAGCAGTACTTC
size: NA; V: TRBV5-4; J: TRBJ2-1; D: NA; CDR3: CASSLIDYGNEQFF; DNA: TGTGCCAGCAGCTTGATAGACTATGGTAATGAGCAGTTCTTC
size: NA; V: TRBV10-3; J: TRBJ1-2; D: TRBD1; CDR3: CAISDGTGSITGYTF; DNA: TGTGCCATCAGTGACGGGACAGGGAGTATAACTGGCTACACCTTC
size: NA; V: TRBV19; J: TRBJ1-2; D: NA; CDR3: CASLRPAGAGYGYTF; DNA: TGTGCCAGTCTTAGGCCCGCGGGGGCGGGCTATGGCTACACCTTC
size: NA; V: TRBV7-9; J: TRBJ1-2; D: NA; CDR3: CASSSAGAGQFKGYTF; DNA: TGTGCCAGCAGCTCAGCGGGGGCTGGACAGTTTAAGGGCTACACCTTC
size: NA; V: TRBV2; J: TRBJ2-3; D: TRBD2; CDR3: CASSERGSSTDTQYF; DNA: TGTGCCAGCAGTGAACGCGGGAGTAGCACAGATACGCAGTATTTT
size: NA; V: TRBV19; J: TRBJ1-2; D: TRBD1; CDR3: CASSTPDRVSGYTF; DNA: TGTGCCAGTAGTACCCCCGACAGGGTTAGTGGCTACACCTTC
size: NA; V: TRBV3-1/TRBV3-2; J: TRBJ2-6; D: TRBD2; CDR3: CASSQDGVGTSGDHSGANVLTF; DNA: TGTGCCAGCAGCCAAGATGGCGTAGGGACTAGCGGGGACCACTCTGGGGCCAACGTCCTGACTTTC
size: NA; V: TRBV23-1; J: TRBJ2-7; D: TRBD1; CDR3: CASSQSGRGREQYF; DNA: TGCGCCAGCAGTCAATCAGGCAGGGGGCGTGAGCAGTACTTC
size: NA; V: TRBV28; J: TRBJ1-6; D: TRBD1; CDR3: CASKGTGANSPLHF; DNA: TGTGCCAGCAAGGGTACAGGGGCCAATTCACCCCTCCACTTT